The 26 T cell receptor beta chains in this list originate from one sample, sequenced in a study of shared clonotypes between healthy human individuals (dated by TCRdb to between 2020 and 2021). Receptor libraries were prepared by the immunoSEQ multiplex PCR assay. The immuneACCESS repertoire file appears here via TCRdb, limited to in-frame rearrangements. These files lack a portion of the clones; in checked studies, under half of the deficit traces to unresolved V genes, and the cause of the others is not known. For this sample the table gives 1,100,000 or so clones, of which roughly 74% were detected only once. In total, the top ten clones hold 0.4% to 0.55% of the sample. The material sequenced was memory CD4+ T cells from PBMCs. Reading the label with the study, this specimen's cell subset or site is: CD45RA-negative fraction. The receptors were gathered from a man aged 18 to 30 in good health. Some clones in this sample may be carry-over from other donors' samples.

This chain uses TRBV5-8 with TRBJ2-7; TRBD1 might be the D (5 bases). This CDR3 spans 12 amino acids. With 1 base removed from V and 4 bases from J, the gap between germline ends came to 6 bases. Germline CDR1 SGHTS, CDR2 YDEGEE. CDR3 DNA: TGTGCCAGCAGCTTGAAGGGGTACGAGCAGTACTTC. Protein sequence: CASSLKGYEQYF.

The sample holds a few counts of this clone. The chain joins TRBV28 to TRBJ2-2, with 7 bases aligning to TRBD1. CDR1 MDHEN and CDR2 SYDVKM come from the germline V gene. The CDR3 is made up of 15 amino acids. V gave up 5 bases and J gave up 6 bases; unmatched junction bases: 9. CDR3 bases: TGTGCCAGCAGTACGGGACAGCTGAGTGCCGGGGAGCTGTTTTTT. This codes for CASSTGQLSAGELFF.

The table lists this clone with a count of one. The J gene is TRBJ2-5, the V gene TRBV14; 11 nucleotides match TRBD2. This CDR3 comprises 16 residues. Germline CDR1 SGHDN, CDR2 FVKESK. With V trimmed by 3 bases and J by 5 bases, 8 bases remained unmatched. CDR3: CASSHTLAGVVETQYF. In DNA form, the CDR3 reads TGTGCCAGCAGCCACACACTAGCGGGAGTCGTGGAGACCCAGTACTTC.

This clone was seen repeatedly, ten times or more. The chain combines TRBV27 with TRBJ2-1, with 9 positions matching TRBD1. The germline gives CDR1 MNHEY, CDR2 SMNVEV (reference sequence). The CDR3 is 14 amino acids. J was trimmed by 8 bases and V by 6 bases; bases with no gene match: 8. The CDR3 loop reads CASSHRTGEDEQFF. The CDR3 coding sequence is TGTGCCAGCAGCCATAGGACAGGGGAGGATGAGCAGTTCTTC.

The V gene is TRBV7-3, the J gene TRBJ2-7; TRBD2 matches at 7 bases. V lost 5 bases and J lost 2; bases outside the gene matches: 15. The CDR3 covers 17 residues. Germline loops: CDR1 SGHTA, CDR2 FQGTGA. The CDR3 sequence: CASSIRPYSSGTYEQYF. The CDR3 DNA reads TGTGCCAGCAGCATACGCCCTTACTCTAGCGGTACCTACGAGCAGTACTTC.

This clone was found once. The chain carries TRBV21-1 and TRBJ2-5; TRBD2, the table's D call, was not compared with the DNA. TRBV21-1 is a known pseudogene. The CDR3 has 16 amino acids. This CDR3 is CATPGKGYNLQETQYF. CDR3 sequence (DNA): TGTGCCACCCCCGGGAAGGGCTACAACCTCCAAGAGACCCAGTACTTC.

This sequence joins TRBV11-2 and TRBJ2-5; TRBD2 agrees at 11 bases. The CDR3 has 16 residues. The trim removed 1 base at V and 5 bases at J, leaving 6 bases unmatched. Germline V gene data show CDR1 as SGHAT and CDR2 as FQNNGV. CDR3 sequence (DNA): TGTGCCAGCAGCTTAGGCGGGACTAGCGGATCGGAGACCCAGTACTTC. Protein sequence: CASSLGGTSGSETQYF.

The gene calls are TRBV30 and TRBJ1-3, with D unresolved. The germline V gene has CDR1 GTSNPN and CDR2 SVGIG (reference sequence). The V and J ends lost 0 bases and 0 bases respectively, with 6 bases between them. CDR3 size: 14 residues. This CDR3 is CAWSVVASGNTIYF. The CDR3 DNA reads as TGTGCCTGGAGTGTGGTGGCCTCTGGAAACACCATATATTTT.

V gene TRBV7-2 combines with J gene TRBJ2-7; D may be TRBD1 (7 bases). The length of the CDR3 is 15 residues. Trimming stripped 5 bases from V and 6 bases from J, with 20 bases between. The germline gives CDR1 SGHTA, CDR2 FQGNSA. CDR3 loop: CASSPIRRGLSEQYF. The CDR3 region has the DNA TGTGCCAGCAGCCCAATTAGGAGGGGGCTAAGCGAGCAGTACTTC.

The rearrangement joins TRBV21-1 to TRBJ1-1; TRBD1, the table's D call, was not compared with the DNA. TRBV21-1 is shown as a pseudogene. There are 14 residues in the CDR3. CDR3 protein: CASSAGQGRTEAFF. CDR3 sequence (DNA): TGTGCCAGCAGCGCTGGACAGGGAAGAACTGAAGCTTTCTTT.

CDR3 sequence (DNA): TGTGCCAGCAGCTCCGGAGGGGGCGGGGCCAGCTCCTACAATGAGCAGTTCTTC. Translation: CASSSGGGGASSYNEQFF. V and J are TRBV5-4 and TRBJ2-1, with a possible D match to TRBD1 (7 bases). The germline gives CDR1 SGHNT, CDR2 YYREEE (reference sequence). This CDR3 spans 18 amino acids. The V end was cut by 3 bases, the J end by 0 bases, with 19 bases between.

V and J are TRBV5-1 and TRBJ1-2, with 9 nucleotides matching TRBD1. CDR3 size: 15 residues. Germline-derived CDR1 and CDR2 are SGHRS and YFSETQ. V shed 4 bases, J shed 7 bases, and the junction held 11 bases outside the gene matches. CDR3 loop: CASSIMPGQGSGYTF. The CDR3 bases are TGCGCCAGCAGCATAATGCCGGGACAGGGAAGTGGCTACACCTTC. The full variable domain, completed using reference TRBV5-1 and TRBJ1-2, is KAGVTQTPRYLIKTRGQQVTLSCSPISGHRSVSWYQQTPGQGLQFLFEYFSETQRNKGNFPGRFSGRQFSNSRSEMNVSTLELGDSALYLCASSIMPGQGSGYTFGSGTRLTVV.

V gene TRBV6-1 combines with J gene TRBJ2-7, with 10 bases aligning to TRBD1. The CDR3 totals 15 residues. Trimming at V came to 4 bases and at J to 1 base, leaving 4 bases not matched to a gene. Germline V gene data show CDR1 as MNHNS and CDR2 as SASEGT. The CDR3 coding sequence is TGTGCCAGCAGTGCGCCGGGACAGGGGTCCTACGAGCAGTACTTC. Translation gives CASSAPGQGSYEQYF.

This clone has only a few counts. The V gene is TRBV4-1, the J gene TRBJ2-5; D not certain. With 1 base removed from V and 3 bases from J, the gap between germline ends came to 12 bases. This CDR3 region has 15 residues. In germline, CDR1 is MGHRA, CDR2 YSYEKL. CDR3 sequence (DNA): TGCGCCAGCAGCCAAGTAGAAGGCAGGAAAGAGACCCAGTACTTC. Residues: CASSQVEGRKETQYF.

The chain recombines TRBV5-1 with TRBJ2-3, with D tentatively TRBD1 (5 bases). The CDR3 has 14 amino acids. Germline-derived CDR1 and CDR2 are SGHRS and YFSETQ. V lost 4 bases and J 4 bases, leaving 13 bases between the germline ends. CDR3 in amino acids: CASSPDPTADTQYF. CDR3 sequence (DNA): TGCGCCAGCAGCCCAGACCCGACAGCAGATACGCAGTATTTT.

The chain joins TRBV28 to TRBJ1-3, with D perhaps TRBD1 (5 bases). The CDR3 is 15 residues long. CDR1 is MDHEN and CDR2 is SYDVKM in the germline V gene. Trimming cost V 2 bases and J 9 bases, with 17 bases left between them. CDR3 amino acids: CASSLAAGNIATIYF. CDR3 in DNA: TGTGCCAGCAGTTTAGCAGCAGGGAATATTGCCACCATATATTTT. The full variable domain, with the rest looked up from reference TRBV28 and TRBJ1-3, is DVKVTQSSRYLVKRTGEKVFLECVQDMDHENMFWYRQDPGLGLRLIYFSYDVKMKEKGDIPEGYSVSREKKERFSLILESASTNQTSMYLCASSLAAGNIATIYFGEGSWLTVV.

The chain uses TRBV5-4 and TRBJ2-7; 7 bases map to TRBD1. The CDR3 is made up of 15 amino acids. Germline values: CDR1 SGHNT, CDR2 YYREEE (reference sequence). V was clipped by 2 bases and J by 5 bases; unmatched bases: 10. For the CDR3, the DNA is TGTGCCAGCAGCTTCGCCTTACAGGGGTGGGACGAGCAGTACTTC. Translating it yields CASSFALQGWDEQYF.

The chain is built from TRBV7-2 and TRBJ2-5; possibly TRBD1 or TRBD2 for D (5 bases each). The germline CDR1 and CDR2 sequences are SGHTA and FQGNSA. V was pared by 5 bases and J by 5 bases, with 21 bases between. There are 16 residues in the CDR3. The CDR3 sequence is CASSKLARGRRETQYF. DNA for the CDR3: TGTGCCAGCAGCAAACTGGCGAGGGGCAGGCGGGAGACCCAGTACTTC.

The chain links TRBV7-9 to TRBJ1-1, with D hard to call. Trimming pared 4 bases from V and 3 bases from J, leaving 12 bases between. The CDR3 contains 14 residues. Per germline, CDR1 SEHNR and CDR2 FQNEAQ (reference sequence). The CDR3 is CASSSQSGDTEAFF. CDR3 DNA sequence: TGTGCCAGCAGCTCCCAGAGCGGGGACACTGAAGCTTTCTTT.

A word on this clone: At the DNA level, this CDR3 is encoded by other sequences in the same sample as well. CDR3 loop: CASSYGGGSYEQYF. In DNA form, the CDR3 reads TGTGCCAGCAGTTACGGGGGGGGCTCCTACGAGCAGTACTTC. This rearrangement joins TRBV6-5 to TRBJ2-7, with TRBD2 matching over 7 bases. CDR3 size: 14 residues. Germline values: CDR1 MNHEY, CDR2 SVGAGI. V was clipped by 2 bases and J by 0 bases; unmatched bases: 1.

V usage is TRBV9 and J usage is TRBJ1-1, with D possibly being TRBD1 (5 bases). The germline V gene encodes CDR1 SGDLS and CDR2 YYNGEE. This CDR3 contains 14 residues. V was clipped by 3 bases and J by 3 bases, with 12 bases between them. This CDR3 reads CASSARGQDTEAFF. CDR3 coding DNA: TGTGCCAGCAGCGCCCGGGGCCAAGACACTGAAGCTTTCTTT.

This chain uses TRBV25-1 with TRBJ1-1; a possible D gene is TRBD1 (5 bases). CDR1 is MGHDK and CDR2 is SYGVNS in the germline V gene. The CDR3 consists of 15 residues. Trimming shortened V by 3 bases and J by 11 bases, and 22 bases separated the two germline ends. In nucleotides, the CDR3 is TGTGCCAGCAGTGATCAGCCCCCGGGACCCGGGGGGGCTTTCTTT. It codes for CASSDQPPGPGGAFF.

This clone occurred a few times. V is TRBV18 and J is TRBJ1-1; D gene ambiguous. CDR3 size: 16 residues. Germline V gene sequence: CDR1 KGHSH, CDR2 LQKENI. Deletions cut 2 bases from V and 2 bases from J, with 15 bases between. The CDR3 sequence is CASSPELLSTNTEAFF. CDR3 DNA: TGTGCCAGCTCACCAGAATTACTGTCCACCAACACTGAAGCTTTCTTT.

The J gene is TRBJ2-5, the V gene TRBV25-1; no reliable D call. The length of the CDR3 is 15 residues. Germline V lookup: CDR1 MGHDK, CDR2 SYGVNS. Between the trimmed V and J ends, which lost 5 bases and 0 bases, there was a span of 13 bases. CDR3 in amino acids: CASSKGGSYQETQYF. The CDR3 DNA sequence: TGTGCCAGCAGTAAGGGCGGCTCGTACCAAGAGACCCAGTACTTC.

The V gene is TRBV11-2, the J gene TRBJ2-5, with unresolved D. Germline V lookup: CDR1 SGHAT, CDR2 FQNNGV. The V end was cut by 5 bases, the J end by 5 bases, with 9 bases between. The CDR3 runs to 12 residues. CDR3 DNA sequence: TGTGCCAGCAGCCCCCTAGGGGAGACCCAGTACTTC. It encodes CASSPLGETQYF.

The J gene is TRBJ2-1, the V gene TRBV9, with D unresolved. The V and J ends lost 4 bases and 10 bases respectively, with 18 bases between them. From germline, CDR1 is SGDLS and CDR2 YYNGEE. This CDR3 comprises 14 residues. The CDR3 coding sequence is TGTGCCAGCAGCACCGACTTCAGTGCAATGGAGCAGTTCTTC. Its protein is CASSTDFSAMEQFF.